This entry lists 27 T cell receptor beta chains sequenced from one sample in a study of blood T cells in healthy people across ages. Sample-barcoded 5' priming and a J-beta primer mix drove a second PCR of about 6 to 12 cycles. TCRdb reanalysed the 5' RACE reads using MiXCR and keeps one entry per CDR3 protein. The table has about 780,000 distinct CDR3 sequences, roughly 25% seen once; the top ten hold 2.5% to 3.5%. The same specimen was also included in a second study, on T cells of mothers and their children.

Specimen: blood. The source is a boy younger than 18 in good health.

The chain carries TRBV29-1 and TRBJ2-7, with 7 bases lining up with TRBD2. The CDR3 loop spans 13 amino acids. The germline V gene encodes CDR1 SQVTM and CDR2 ANQGSEA. The ends lost 4 bases at V and 3 bases at J; junction bases unmatched: 6. The CDR3 DNA is TGCAGCGTTGGGATAGCGGGTTACTACGAGCAGTACTTC. Amino acid sequence: CSVGIAGYYEQYF.

This rearrangement joins TRBV5-1 to TRBJ2-2; no definite D call. Trimming took 4 bases from V and 5 from J, leaving 15 bases between them. This CDR3 comprises 15 residues. CDR1 SGHRS and CDR2 YFSETQ come from the germline V gene. In DNA form, the CDR3 reads TGCGCCAGCAGCGCCGTTCGAGGTGGGACCGGGGAGCTGTTTTTT. Translation gives CASSAVRGGTGELFF.

This chain uses TRBV13 with TRBJ1-2, with D perhaps matching TRBD1 (5 bases). Trimming cost V 5 bases and J 5 bases, with 12 bases left between them. CDR1 and CDR2 (germline): PRHDT, FYEKMQ (reference sequence). The CDR3 spans 13 residues. CDR3 protein: CASSPRGVYGYTF. CDR3 DNA sequence: TGTGCCAGCAGCCCCCGGGGGGTTTATGGCTACACCTTC.

This clonotype was seen a handful of times. This chain connects TRBV12-3 or TRBV12-4 to TRBJ2-2, with D hard to call. V was cut by 5 bases and J by 8 bases, with 15 bases left in between. This CDR3 is 14 amino acids long. CDR3 nucleotides: TGTGCCAGCAGTCCGCGTTTGAACCGGGGGGAGCTGTTTTTT. This gives the protein CASSPRLNRGELFF.

V and J are TRBV12-3 or TRBV12-4 and TRBJ1-1, with D uncertain. The CDR3 length is 13 residues. V lost 3 bases to trimming and J lost 7 bases, with 12 bases between them. Here the CDR3 DNA reads TGTGCCAGCAGTTTCGAGGGTACTTATGAAGCTTTCTTT. It codes for CASSFEGTYEAFF.

The chain recombines TRBV2 with TRBJ2-7; 13 nucleotides align to TRBD2. V shed 4 bases, J shed 9 bases, and the junction held 6 bases outside the gene matches. Per the germline V gene, CDR1 is SNHLY and CDR2 is FYNNEI. The CDR3 runs to 14 residues. This CDR3 is CASSGTSGRAWQYF. The CDR3 DNA reads as TGTGCCAGCAGTGGCACTAGCGGGAGGGCCTGGCAGTACTTC.

J is TRBJ1-4 and V is TRBV20-1; 8 nucleotides line up with TRBD1. The CDR3 runs 14 residues. Germline CDR1 and CDR2: DFQATT and SNEGSKA (reference sequence). The V gene end was trimmed by 1 base and the J gene end by 10 bases; junction bases not matched to a gene: 8. CDR3 sequence reads: CSARVPGGRGKLFF. CDR3 sequence (DNA): TGCAGTGCTAGAGTTCCAGGGGGCCGGGGAAAACTGTTTTTT.

V usage is TRBV12-3 or TRBV12-4 and J usage is TRBJ1-2; tentatively, D is TRBD1 (6 bases). V lost 6 bases and J 8 bases, leaving 16 bases between the germline ends. The CDR3 sequence is 13 residues long. The CDR3 loop is CASSTGGGRGYTF. The CDR3 DNA is TGTGCCAGCAGCACTGGTGGGGGGCGAGGCTACACCTTC.

This clonotype has a single count. Mismatch with germline at one junction end may stem from a read error. The rearrangement uses TRBV6-6 and TRBJ1-1; the match to TRBD1 covers 7 bases. The germline gives CDR1 MNHNY, CDR2 SVGAGI (reference sequence). The CDR3 runs 12 residues. The CDR3 sequence is CAGSAQGTEAFF. The CDR3 bases are TGTGCCGGCAGTGCACAGGGGACTGAAGCTTTCTTT.

The CDR3 here is CASSYGRGGYGYTF. The CDR3 DNA reads TGTGCCAGCAGTTATGGCAGGGGAGGGTATGGCTACACCTTC. The chain recombines TRBV12-3 or TRBV12-4 with TRBJ1-2; TRBD1 is a possible D gene (6 bases). CDR3 length: 14 amino acids. V was trimmed by 4 bases and J by 5 bases, leaving 14 bases between them.

V and J are TRBV29-1 and TRBJ2-5; 7 bases fit TRBD1. The V gene's germline CDR1 is SQVTM and CDR2 ANQGSEA. J gave up 4 bases and V 3 bases, and 5 bases lay outside the gene matches. The CDR3 extends over 13 amino acids. The CDR3 coding sequence is TGCAGCGTTGAGACAGGGCGCACAGAGACCCAGTACTTC. Protein: CSVETGRTETQYF.

The chain links TRBV29-1 to TRBJ1-1; 8 nucleotides match TRBD1. CDR3 length: 12 residues. CDR1 is SQVTM, CDR2 ANQGSEA, per germline. The V gene end was trimmed by 6 bases and the J gene end by 1 base; junction bases not matched to a gene: 1. The CDR3 nucleotides read TGCAGCGTGACAGGGGAGAACACTGAAGCTTTCTTT. Protein product: CSVTGENTEAFF.

This clonotype was counted a few times. The chain joins TRBV24-1 to TRBJ2-5, with 7 bases identical to TRBD1. TRBJ2-7 explains the end of the DNA better; the J call may be wrong. Germline CDR1 reads KGHDR; CDR2 reads SFDVKD. The CDR3 runs 14 residues. The CDR3 bases are TGTGCCACCTACCCGGACAGGCGAACCTACGAGCAGTACTTC. Translating it yields CATYPDRRTYEQYF.

This clonotype has only a few counts. The chain carries TRBV5-1 and TRBJ1-4, with D possibly being TRBD1 (5 bases). The germline gives CDR1 SGHRS, CDR2 YFSETQ. The CDR3 is 14 amino acids. The V end lost 4 bases, the J end lost 8 bases, and 15 bases lay between the germline ends. The CDR3 coding sequence is TGCGCCAGCAGCCCAGCTGACAGAGGGGAAAAACTGTTTTTT. Translating it yields CASSPADRGEKLFF.

This clonotype was detected a few times. V usage is TRBV5-1 and J usage is TRBJ1-2; TRBD1 is a possible D gene (6 bases). V lost 4 bases, J lost 6 bases, and 16 bases lay in between. Germline V gene sequence: CDR1 SGHRS, CDR2 YFSETQ. CDR3 length equals 14 residues. CDR3 nucleotide sequence: TGCGCCAGCAGCCCCGGTGGGGGGGCAGATGGCTACACCTTC. Amino acid sequence: CASSPGGGADGYTF.

There are many counts of this clonotype. The chain couples TRBV6-5 to TRBJ1-4; D is unresolved. Trimming took off 0 bases at V and 8 bases at J, with 16 bases between the two ends. The germline gives CDR1 MNHEY, CDR2 SVGAGI. CDR3 length: 16 residues. The DNA for the CDR3 is TGTGCCAGCAGTTACTCGGGTTCGGGCGGTGAGGAAAAACTGTTTTTT. The encoded protein is CASSYSGSGGEEKLFF.

This rearrangement joins TRBV2 to TRBJ2-1; D may be TRBD2 (7 bases). The CDR3 extends over 12 amino acids. Germline V gene data show CDR1 as SNHLY and CDR2 as FYNNEI. V was cut by 3 bases and J by 9 bases, with 9 bases left in between. The CDR3 DNA follows: TGTGCCAGCAGTGAGGCGGGGGCTGAGCAGTTCTTC. The encoded protein is CASSEAGAEQFF.

The rearrangement links TRBV29-1 to TRBJ1-2; 7 bases are shared with TRBD1. The V segment lost 4 bases and the J segment 2 bases; nucleotides outside the gene matches: 4. Germline V gene lookup returns CDR1 SQVTM and CDR2 ANQGSEA. CDR3 length: 13 residues. The CDR3 DNA follows: TGCAGCGTTGGGGACAGAGACAACTATGGCTACACCTTC. Encoded protein: CSVGDRDNYGYTF.

This clonotype has just a few counts. The rearrangement uses TRBV5-1 and TRBJ1-1, with unresolved D. Germline V gene lookup returns CDR1 SGHRS and CDR2 YFSETQ. The CDR3 consists of 14 residues. V lost 2 bases, J lost 1 base, and 9 bases lay in between. Here the CDR3 DNA reads TGCGCCAGCAGCTTAGCGGTTACGAACACTGAAGCTTTCTTT. Translated, it gives CASSLAVTNTEAFF.

This rearrangement joins TRBV28 to TRBJ2-5; TRBD1 aligns across 10 bases. Trimming removed 8 bases from V and 3 bases from J; junction bases left unmatched: 3. The CDR3 runs 13 residues. Germline CDR1 reads MDHEN; CDR2 reads SYDVKM. The CDR3 spells CASRTGGEETQYF. CDR3 DNA: TGTGCCAGCCGGACAGGGGGTGAAGAGACCCAGTACTTC.

This clonotype was detected ten times or more. This sequence joins TRBV7-3 and TRBJ2-1, with 9 bases that match TRBD2. Germline values: CDR1 SGHTA, CDR2 FQGTGA. V dropped 4 bases and J dropped 0; count of bases not matched to a gene: 1. The CDR3 sequence is 15 residues long. CDR3 bases: TGTGCCAGCAGCTCGCGGGGGGGCTCCTACAATGAGCAGTTCTTC. Amino acid sequence: CASSSRGGSYNEQFF.

The sample holds a few counts of this clonotype. The chain uses TRBV3-1 and TRBJ2-4, with 11 bases identical to TRBD2. The CDR3 extends over 17 amino acids. The trim removed 2 bases at V and 1 base at J, leaving 4 bases unmatched. Germline V gene lookup returns CDR1 LGHDT and CDR2 YNNKEL (reference sequence). The CDR3 here is CASSQRTSGLAKNIQYF. The CDR3 nucleotides read TGTGCCAGCAGCCAAAGGACTAGCGGGTTGGCCAAAAACATTCAGTACTTC.

The chain combines TRBV10-3 with TRBJ1-3; the D is unclear. CDR1 ENHRY and CDR2 SYGVKD come from the germline V gene. Trimming cost V 2 bases and J 1 base, with 3 bases left between them. The CDR3 is made up of 13 amino acids. The CDR3 DNA reads TGTGCCATCAGTGAGGATTCTGGAAACACCATATATTTT. Amino acids: CAISEDSGNTIYF.

In this sample, this clonotype turned up many times. The J gene is TRBJ1-1, the V gene TRBV6-5, with TRBD1 matching 7 bases. This CDR3 has 13 residues. V dropped 6 bases and J dropped 0; count of bases not matched to a gene: 1. Germline lookup yields CDR1 MNHEY and CDR2 SVGAGI. Here the CDR3 reads CASRTGLNTEAFF. The CDR3 DNA is TGTGCCAGCAGGACAGGGCTGAACACTGAAGCTTTCTTT.

This clonotype was detected only a few times. The chain combines TRBV5-4 with TRBJ2-6, with D maybe TRBD1 (6 bases). Looked up from germline, CDR1 is SGHNT and CDR2 is YYREEE (reference sequence). Trimming removed 4 bases at V and 2 bases at J, with 13 bases between. The CDR3 sequence is 16 residues long. The CDR3, as DNA: TGTGCCAGCAGCAGCACAGGGTTCGCTGGGGCCAACGTCCTGACTTTC. The encoded protein is CASSSTGFAGANVLTF.

J is TRBJ2-4 and V is TRBV20-1; 7 bases are a match to TRBD2. The CDR3 covers 12 residues. Per germline, CDR1 DFQATT and CDR2 SNEGSKA (reference sequence). The trim removed 2 bases at V and 5 bases at J, leaving 0 bases unmatched. CDR3 sequence reads: CSARLAENIQYF. The CDR3 DNA follows: TGCAGTGCTAGACTAGCGGAAAACATTCAGTACTTC.

The chain combines TRBV30 with TRBJ1-2, with D unclear. V was shortened by 0 bases and J by 3 bases, with 8 bases between the two germline ends. The CDR3 has 13 amino acids. The V gene's germline CDR1 is GTSNPN and CDR2 SVGIG (reference sequence). CDR3 sequence reads: CAWSVRADYGYTF. In DNA, the CDR3 is TGTGCCTGGAGTGTACGCGCCGACTATGGCTACACCTTC.